This entry is about one T cell receptor beta chain. Antigen: not known. CDR1 and CDR2 (germline): SGHDN, FVKESK. V was pared by 0 bases and J by 15 bases, with 15 bases between. The CDR3 contains 13 residues. MiXCR, applied by TCRdb to the 5' RACE reads, yields one record per CDR3 protein. This sample has roughly 7,000 distinct CDR3 sequences, with 14% found just once. The sample is drawn from a study of spatial heterogeneity in lung cancer. Across the study: Counts of TCR transcripts in tumor regions tracked strongly with a T cell module score that came from matched bulk RNA-seq. Study-wide points: Ubiquitous nonsynonymous mutations were tracked by counts of ubiquitous expanded TCRs, and regional ones by counts of regional expanded TCRs. One measure, the expanded intratumoral alpha and beta TCR count, tracked tumor mutation counts.

Time point indicated: sample taken at primary tumor resection. The receptor was derived from a female donor with early-stage non-small cell lung cancer. Sample: lung tumor tissue, taken at surgery. The gene calls are TRBV14 and TRBJ2-1; maybe TRBD2 (5 bases). CDR3 bases: TGTGCCAGCAGCCAAGATTATAGAGGGAATCGGTTCTTC. It specifies CASSQDYRGNRFF.